Listed below are T cell receptor beta chains from one sample, sequenced in a study of OX40 agonist ivuxolimab in advanced cancers. The method was immunoSEQ multiplex PCR; TCRdb's version includes in-frame clones alone and lacks a portion of them. The sample consists of roughly 100,000 clones, approximately 90% of them appearing once. The sample consisted of CD4+ or CD8+ T cells sorted from blood, taken in a trial of the OX40 agonist ivuxolimab. These receptor sequences come from an adult with an advanced solid tumor such as melanoma, head and neck, liver or kidney cancer. The conserved cysteine and the conserved F or W are not part of the CDR3 here. Size values are once, few and many counts, or a class for expanded clones, and some rows have none.

ASSQGTANSPLH TRBV14 . TRBJ1-6
ASSLGVETQY TRBV7-8 . TRBJ2-5
ASKTGYYEQY TRBV6-1 . TRBJ2-7
ASKGFRGAYGYT TRBV2 . TRBJ1-2
ASSSPGQGYGYT TRBV5-5 . TRBJ1-2
ASSAQVPYEQY TRBV2 once TRBJ2-7
ASSLDGYEQY TRBV5-4 . TRBJ2-7
ASSYSVGGPGETQY TRBV6-5 . TRBJ2-5
ASSVGQLAY TRBV5-6 . TRBJ2-4
ASSEGLNEQF TRBV2 . TRBJ2-1
ASSEQTDTDTQY TRBV9 once TRBJ2-3
ASTPSGIRVRFEQY TRBV28 . TRBJ2-7
ASSESSGGPNNEKLF TRBV2 . TRBJ1-4
ASSLYNEQF TRBV27 . TRBJ2-1
ASSENRTSTDTQY TRBV10-1 . TRBJ2-3
ASSHRQGAGEQY TRBV7-7 . TRBJ2-7
ASSLREMNTGELF TRBV5-1 once TRBJ2-2
ASASGTQY TRBV6-6 . TRBJ2-5
ASSGQALGEQF TRBV11-3 . TRBJ2-1
AISDIGIGGETQY TRBV10-3 . TRBJ2-5
ASSWGYGVAKNIQY TRBV19 . TRBJ2-4